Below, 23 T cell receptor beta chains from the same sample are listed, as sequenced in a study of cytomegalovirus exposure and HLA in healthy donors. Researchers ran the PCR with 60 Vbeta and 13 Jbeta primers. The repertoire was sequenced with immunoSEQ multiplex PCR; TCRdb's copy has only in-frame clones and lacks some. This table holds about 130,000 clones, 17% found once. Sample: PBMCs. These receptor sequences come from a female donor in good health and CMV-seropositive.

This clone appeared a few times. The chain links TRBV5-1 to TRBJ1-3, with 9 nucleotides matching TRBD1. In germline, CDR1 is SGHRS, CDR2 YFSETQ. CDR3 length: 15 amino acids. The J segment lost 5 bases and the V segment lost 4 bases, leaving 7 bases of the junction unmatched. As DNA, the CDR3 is TGCGCCAGCAGCCCCGGACAGGGGAATAGAAACACCATATATTTT. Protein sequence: CASSPGQGNRNTIYF.

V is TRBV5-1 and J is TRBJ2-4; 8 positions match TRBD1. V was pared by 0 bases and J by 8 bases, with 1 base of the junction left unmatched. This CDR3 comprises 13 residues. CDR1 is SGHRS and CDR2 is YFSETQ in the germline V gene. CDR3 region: CASSLDRGDIQYF. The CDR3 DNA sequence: TGCGCCAGCAGCTTGGACAGGGGGGACATTCAGTACTTC.

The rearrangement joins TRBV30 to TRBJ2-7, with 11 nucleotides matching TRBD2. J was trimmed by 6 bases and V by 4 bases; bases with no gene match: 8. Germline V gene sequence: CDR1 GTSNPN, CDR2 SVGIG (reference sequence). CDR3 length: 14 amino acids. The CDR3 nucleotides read TGTGCCTGGATAGCAACTAGCGGGAGTGGCGAGCAGTACTTC. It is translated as CAWIATSGSGEQYF.

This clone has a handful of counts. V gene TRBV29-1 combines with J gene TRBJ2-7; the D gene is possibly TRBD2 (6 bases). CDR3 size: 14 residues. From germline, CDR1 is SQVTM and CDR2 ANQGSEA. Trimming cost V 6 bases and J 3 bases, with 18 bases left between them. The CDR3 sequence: CSVLGLLNRYEQYF. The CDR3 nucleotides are TGCAGCGTACTGGGACTTCTGAATCGCTACGAGCAGTACTTC.

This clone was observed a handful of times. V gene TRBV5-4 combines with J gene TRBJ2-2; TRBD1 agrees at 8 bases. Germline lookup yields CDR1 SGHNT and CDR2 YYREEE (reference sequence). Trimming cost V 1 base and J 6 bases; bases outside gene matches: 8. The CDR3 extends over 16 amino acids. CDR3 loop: CASSLTGGEGAGELFF. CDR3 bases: TGTGCCAGCAGCTTGACAGGGGGAGAGGGGGCCGGGGAGCTGTTTTTT.

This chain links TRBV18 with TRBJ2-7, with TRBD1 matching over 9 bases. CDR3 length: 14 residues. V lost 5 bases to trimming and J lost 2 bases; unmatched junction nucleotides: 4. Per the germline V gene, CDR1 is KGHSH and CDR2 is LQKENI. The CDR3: CASSSGTGPYEQYF. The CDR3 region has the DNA TGTGCCAGCTCATCCGGGACAGGGCCCTACGAGCAGTACTTC.

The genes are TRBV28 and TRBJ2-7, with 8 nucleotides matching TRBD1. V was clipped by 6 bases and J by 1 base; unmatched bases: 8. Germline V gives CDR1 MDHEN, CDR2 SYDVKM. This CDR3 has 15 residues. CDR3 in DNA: TGTGCCAGCAGACCAGGGGGCGCGCGGTCCTACGAGCAGTACTTC. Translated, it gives CASRPGGARSYEQYF.

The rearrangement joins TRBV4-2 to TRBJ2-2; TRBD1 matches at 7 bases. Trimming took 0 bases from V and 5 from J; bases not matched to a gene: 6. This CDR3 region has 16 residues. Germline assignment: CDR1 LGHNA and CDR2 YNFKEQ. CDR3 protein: CASSQDTGVGTGELFF. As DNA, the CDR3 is TGTGCCAGCAGCCAAGATACAGGGGTGGGTACCGGGGAGCTGTTTTTT.

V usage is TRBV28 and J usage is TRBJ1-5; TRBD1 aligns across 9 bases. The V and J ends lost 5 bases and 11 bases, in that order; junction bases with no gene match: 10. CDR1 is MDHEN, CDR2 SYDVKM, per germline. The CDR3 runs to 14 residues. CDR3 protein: CASSPPGTGTAQHF. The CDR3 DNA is TGTGCCAGCAGTCCTCCCGGGACAGGGACGGCCCAGCATTTT.

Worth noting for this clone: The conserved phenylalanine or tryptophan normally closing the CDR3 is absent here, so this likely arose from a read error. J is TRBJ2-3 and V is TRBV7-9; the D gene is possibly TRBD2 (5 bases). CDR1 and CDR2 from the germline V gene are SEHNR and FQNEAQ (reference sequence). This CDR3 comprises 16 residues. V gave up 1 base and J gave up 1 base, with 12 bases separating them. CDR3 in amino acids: CASSLVKSGRTDTQYV. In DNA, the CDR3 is TGTGCCAGCAGCTTAGTTAAAAGCGGACGCACAGATACGCAGTATGTT.

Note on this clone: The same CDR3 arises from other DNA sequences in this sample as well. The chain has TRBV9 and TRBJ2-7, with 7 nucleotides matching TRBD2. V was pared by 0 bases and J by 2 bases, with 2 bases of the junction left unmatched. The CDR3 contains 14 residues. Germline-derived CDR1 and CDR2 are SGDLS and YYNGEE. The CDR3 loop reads CASSVGGGTYEQYF. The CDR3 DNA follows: TGTGCCAGCAGCGTAGGGGGAGGGACCTACGAGCAGTACTTC.

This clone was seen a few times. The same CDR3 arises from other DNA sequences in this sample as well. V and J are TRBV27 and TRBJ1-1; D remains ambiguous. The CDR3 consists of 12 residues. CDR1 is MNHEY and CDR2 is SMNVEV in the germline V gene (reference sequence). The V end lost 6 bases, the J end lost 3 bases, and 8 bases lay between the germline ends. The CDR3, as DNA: TGTGCCAGCAGGGCAGGTTACACTGAAGCTTTCTTT. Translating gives CASRAGYTEAFF.

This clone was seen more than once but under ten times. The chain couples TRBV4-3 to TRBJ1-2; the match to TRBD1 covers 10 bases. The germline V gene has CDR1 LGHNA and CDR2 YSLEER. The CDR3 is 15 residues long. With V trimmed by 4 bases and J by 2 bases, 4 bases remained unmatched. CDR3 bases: TGCGCCAGCAGCCCGCGGGGACAGGGGAACTATGGCTACACCTTC. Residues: CASSPRGQGNYGYTF.

The CDR3 region has the DNA TGTGCCAGCAGCTTAGGCGGAGGATTGGGAACTGAAGCTTTCTTT. Amino acid sequence: CASSLGGGLGTEAFF. The chain employs TRBV7-2 and TRBJ1-1, with D uncertain. Germline V gene lookup returns CDR1 SGHTA and CDR2 FQGNSA. V was cut by 1 base and J by 5 bases, with 14 bases left in between. The length of the CDR3 is 15 residues.

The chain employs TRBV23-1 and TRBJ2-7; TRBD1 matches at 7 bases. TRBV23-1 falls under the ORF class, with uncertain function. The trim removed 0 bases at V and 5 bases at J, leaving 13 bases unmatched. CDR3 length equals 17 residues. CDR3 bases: TGCGCCAGCAGTCAATCCTTATATAAACAGGGGATTCACGAGCAGTACTTC. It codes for CASSQSLYKQGIHEQYF.

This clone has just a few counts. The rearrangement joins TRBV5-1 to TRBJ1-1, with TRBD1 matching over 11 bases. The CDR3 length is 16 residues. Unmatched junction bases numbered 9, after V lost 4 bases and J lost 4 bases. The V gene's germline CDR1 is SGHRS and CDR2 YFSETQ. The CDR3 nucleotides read TGCGCCAGCAGCCCGGGACAGGGGGTGACAGTCACTGAAGCTTTCTTT. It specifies CASSPGQGVTVTEAFF.

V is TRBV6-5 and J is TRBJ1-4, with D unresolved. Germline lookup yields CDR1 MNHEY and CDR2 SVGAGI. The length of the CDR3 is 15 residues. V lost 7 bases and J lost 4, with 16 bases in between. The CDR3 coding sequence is TGTGCCAGCACTGATAGGAGACTGAGTAATGAAAAACTGTTTTTT. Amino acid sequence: CASTDRRLSNEKLFF.

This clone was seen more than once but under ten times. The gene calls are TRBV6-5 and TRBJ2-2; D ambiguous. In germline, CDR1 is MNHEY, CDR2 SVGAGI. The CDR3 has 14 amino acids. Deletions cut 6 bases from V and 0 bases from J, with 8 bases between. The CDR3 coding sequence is TGTGCCAGCAGCCTCCCCTCGAACACCGGGGAGCTGTTTTTT. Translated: CASSLPSNTGELFF.

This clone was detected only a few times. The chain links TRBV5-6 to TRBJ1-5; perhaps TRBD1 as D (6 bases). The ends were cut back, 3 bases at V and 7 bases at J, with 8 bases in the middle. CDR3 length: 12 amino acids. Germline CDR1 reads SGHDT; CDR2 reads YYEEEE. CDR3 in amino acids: CASSSGGQPQHF. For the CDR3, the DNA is TGTGCCAGCAGCTCTGGGGGCCAGCCCCAGCATTTT.

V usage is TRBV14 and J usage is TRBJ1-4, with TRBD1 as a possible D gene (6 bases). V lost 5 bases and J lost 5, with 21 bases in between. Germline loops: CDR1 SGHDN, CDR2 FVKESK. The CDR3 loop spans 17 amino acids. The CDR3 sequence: CASSYRTARNWNEKLFF. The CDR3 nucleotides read TGTGCCAGCAGCTATCGGACAGCTAGGAATTGGAATGAAAAACTGTTTTTT.

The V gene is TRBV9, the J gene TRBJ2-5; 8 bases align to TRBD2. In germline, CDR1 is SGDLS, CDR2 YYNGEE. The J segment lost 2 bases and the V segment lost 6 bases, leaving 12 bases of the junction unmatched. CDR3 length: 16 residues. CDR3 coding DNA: TGTGCCAGCACCAAGGGAGGGGTAGCGGGACAAGAGACCCAGTACTTC. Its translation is CASTKGGVAGQETQYF.

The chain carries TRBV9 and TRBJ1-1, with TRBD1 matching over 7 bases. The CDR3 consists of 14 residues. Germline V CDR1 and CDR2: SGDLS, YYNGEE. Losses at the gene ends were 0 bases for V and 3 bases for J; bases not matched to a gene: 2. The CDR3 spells CASSVVQGYTEAFF. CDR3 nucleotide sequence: TGTGCCAGCAGCGTAGTACAGGGGTACACTGAAGCTTTCTTT.

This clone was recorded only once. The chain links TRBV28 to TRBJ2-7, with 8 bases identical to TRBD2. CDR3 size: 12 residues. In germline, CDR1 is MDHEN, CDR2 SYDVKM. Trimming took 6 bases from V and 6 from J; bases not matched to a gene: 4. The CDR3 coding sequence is TGTGCCAGCAGGTCGGCGGGAGGCGAGCAGTACTTC. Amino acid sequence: CASRSAGGEQYF.